The 32 T cell receptor beta chains reported below all come from one sample, sequenced in a study of blood T cell repertoires in COVID-19. Measured with immunoSEQ multiplex PCR; TCRdb has only the in-frame clones, and not every one. The table lists 200,000 to 250,000 clones, about 88% of them singletons. The material sequenced was peripheral blood. The source is a man between 65 and 85 years old with acute or convalescent COVID-19.

Only one count was recorded for this clone. V and J are TRBV30 and TRBJ2-1; unclear D gene. Germline V gene sequence: CDR1 GTSNPN, CDR2 SVGIG (reference sequence). The CDR3 spans 13 residues. V lost 3 bases and J lost 7, with 13 bases in between. The CDR3 spells CAWRQAASNEQFF. CDR3 DNA sequence: TGTGCCTGGAGGCAGGCAGCATCAAATGAGCAGTTCTTC. The variable domain in full, with the rest retrieved from reference TRBV30 and TRBJ2-1, is SQTIHQWPATLVQPVGSPLSLECTVEGTSNPNLYWYRQAAGRGLQLLFYSVGIGQISSEVPQNLSASRPQDRQFILSSKKLLLSDSGFYLCAWRQAASNEQFFGPGTRLTVL.

DNA for the CDR3: TGTGCCTGGAGTGTACGTGGGGGGGGATCGGTTGGAAACACCATATATTTT. As protein: CAWSVRGGGSVGNTIYF. The chain links TRBV30 to TRBJ1-3, with D maybe TRBD1 (5 bases). In germline, CDR1 is GTSNPN, CDR2 SVGIG (reference sequence). V dropped 0 bases and J dropped 3 bases, with 18 bases sitting between them. The CDR3 has 17 residues.

The chain has TRBV10-3 and TRBJ2-2, with 7 bases matching TRBD1. CDR3 length: 17 amino acids. Trimming removed 4 bases from V and 0 bases from J; junction bases left unmatched: 8. CDR1 and CDR2 (germline): ENHRY, SYGVKD. The chain's CDR3 is CAISGGQLGANTGELFF. CDR3 in DNA: TGTGCCATCAGTGGGGGACAGTTAGGGGCGAACACCGGGGAGCTGTTTTTT.

The chain is built from TRBV6-2 or TRBV6-3 and TRBJ1-5; unclear D gene. The germline V gene encodes CDR1 MNHEY and CDR2 SVGEGT. Trimming removed 3 bases from V and 4 bases from J, with 4 bases in between. The CDR3 is 12 residues long. The CDR3 sequence: CASSYLNQPQHF. The CDR3, as DNA: TGTGCCAGCAGTTATCTGAATCAGCCCCAGCATTTT.

This sequence joins TRBV5-4 and TRBJ1-1; possibly TRBD1 for D (5 bases). V lost 1 base and J lost 5, with 9 bases in between. CDR1 and CDR2 from the germline V gene are SGHNT and YYREEE (reference sequence). The CDR3 has 13 amino acids. The CDR3 nucleotides read TGTGCCAGCAGCTTGTTGGGGGGGACTGAAGCTTTCTTT. Translated, it gives CASSLLGGTEAFF.

CDR3 DNA sequence: TGTGCCAGCAGCCCCGGTGGGCTAGCGGGAACCTACGAGCAGTACTTC. Translating it yields CASSPGGLAGTYEQYF. The chain links TRBV28 to TRBJ2-7, with 9 nucleotides matching TRBD2. This CDR3 has 16 residues. J gave up 2 bases and V 6 bases, and 11 bases lay outside the gene matches. Per the germline V gene, CDR1 is MDHEN and CDR2 is SYDVKM. The full variable domain, with the rest looked up from reference TRBV28 and TRBJ2-7, is DVKVTQSSRYLVKRTGEKVFLECVQDMDHENMFWYRQDPGLGLRLIYFSYDVKMKEKGDIPEGYSVSREKKERFSLILESASTNQTSMYLCASSPGGLAGTYEQYFGPGTRLTVT.

V gene TRBV6-1 combines with J gene TRBJ2-1; 8 bases fit TRBD1. The CDR3 runs to 16 residues. V dropped 4 bases and J dropped 5; count of bases not matched to a gene: 10. Germline V gene sequence: CDR1 MNHNS, CDR2 SASEGT. The CDR3 loop reads CASSVHGTGGNNEQFF. In DNA form, the CDR3 reads TGTGCCAGCAGTGTTCACGGGACAGGAGGTAACAATGAGCAGTTCTTC.

The chain has TRBV18 and TRBJ1-4, with TRBD1 matching 7 bases. The CDR3 extends over 13 amino acids. Trimming removed 3 bases from V and 7 bases from J; junction bases left unmatched: 2. The germline V gene has CDR1 KGHSH and CDR2 LQKENI. The CDR3 is CASSPDRIEKLFF. In nucleotides, the CDR3 is TGTGCCAGCTCACCGGACAGGATTGAAAAACTGTTTTTT.

The J gene is TRBJ2-5, the V gene TRBV2, with TRBD2 matching over 10 bases. Germline CDR1 and CDR2: SNHLY and FYNNEI. This CDR3 comprises 15 residues. V lost 3 bases, J lost 4 bases, and 5 bases stayed unmatched. The CDR3 DNA reads TGTGCCAGCAGTGATCGGGGACTAGCGATAGAGACCCAGTACTTC. This gives the protein CASSDRGLAIETQYF.

This clone appeared a few times. The genes are TRBV4-2 and TRBJ1-3; TRBD1 agrees at 8 bases. V was pared by 1 base and J by 4 bases, with 3 bases of the junction left unmatched. This CDR3 has 15 amino acids. The V gene's germline CDR1 is LGHNA and CDR2 YNFKEQ. The CDR3 DNA reads as TGTGCCAGCAGCCAAGGCCAGGGGGCGGGAAACACCATATATTTT. This encodes CASSQGQGAGNTIYF.

The chain links TRBV27 to TRBJ1-2, with D perhaps TRBD1 (6 bases). The length of the CDR3 is 15 residues. V dropped 0 bases and J dropped 0 bases, with 8 bases sitting between them. The germline CDR1 and CDR2 sequences are MNHEY and SMNVEV (reference sequence). The DNA for the CDR3 is TGTGCCAGCAGTTTATCACCAGGGGCTAACTATGGCTACACCTTC. Its translation: CASSLSPGANYGYTF.

The genes are TRBV15 and TRBJ1-3; no firm D call. Germline V gives CDR1 LNHNV, CDR2 YYDKDF (reference sequence). The CDR3 has 17 amino acids. Trimming removed 0 bases at V and 1 base at J, with 13 bases between. CDR3 sequence reads: CATSRDSRGPSGNTIYF. CDR3 coding DNA: TGTGCCACCAGCAGAGATTCGCGAGGGCCATCTGGAAACACCATATATTTT.

This clone was seen only a few times. V usage is TRBV7-9 and J usage is TRBJ1-6; possibly TRBD1 for D (6 bases). Between the trimmed V and J ends, which lost 6 bases and 4 bases, there was a span of 16 bases. The CDR3 covers 16 residues. Germline V gene data show CDR1 as SEHNR and CDR2 as FQNEAQ (reference sequence). For the CDR3, the DNA is TGTGCCAGCAGTCCCGGCAGGGGCAGTTATAATTCACCCCTCCACTTT. Protein sequence: CASSPGRGSYNSPLHF.

The rearrangement uses TRBV21-1 and TRBJ2-7; the table assigns TRBD2, which was not confirmed against the DNA. TRBV21-1 is designated a pseudogene. The CDR3 totals 20 residues. As DNA, the CDR3 is TGTGCCAGCAGCAAAGAGCAATGGAGACTAGCGGGAGGGCCCCCCTACGAGCAGTACTTC. This translates into CASSKEQWRLAGGPPYEQYF.

The chain has TRBV10-2 and TRBJ1-1; the D gene is possibly TRBD1 (5 bases). CDR3 length equals 14 residues. With 7 bases removed from V and 0 bases from J, the gap between germline ends came to 12 bases. Germline loops: CDR1 WSHSY, CDR2 SAAADI. CDR3 sequence (DNA): TGCGCCAGCAAAACGACAGTCCTGAACACTGAAGCTTTCTTT. The encoded protein is CASKTTVLNTEAFF.

The chain employs TRBV28 and TRBJ2-2; maybe TRBD2 (5 bases). With 7 bases removed from V and 0 bases from J, the gap between germline ends came to 15 bases. The V gene's germline CDR1 is MDHEN and CDR2 SYDVKM. CDR3 length equals 16 residues. CDR3 coding DNA: TGTGCCAGCAAGGAAGGTAGCGTTGCGAACACCGGGGAGCTGTTTTTT. Residues: CASKEGSVANTGELFF.

This clone appeared a single time. The J gene is TRBJ1-1, the V gene TRBV7-3; maybe TRBD1 (5 bases). The germline V gene has CDR1 SGHTA and CDR2 FQGTGA. V was pared by 3 bases and J by 6 bases, with 14 bases between. The CDR3 extends over 14 amino acids. CDR3 bases: TGTGCCAGCAGCTTGAGGGGAGGAAGCGCTGAAGCTTTCTTT. As protein: CASSLRGGSAEAFF.

The genes are TRBV15 and TRBJ2-7; TRBD1 aligns across 7 bases. From germline, CDR1 is LNHNV and CDR2 YYDKDF (reference sequence). The junction had 14 bases not matched to a gene; V was cut back by 0 bases and J by 3 bases. The length of the CDR3 is 18 residues. CDR3 sequence: CATSRDLSGTATSYEQYF. The CDR3 nucleotides read TGTGCCACCAGCAGAGACCTATCCGGGACAGCCACGAGCTACGAGCAGTACTTC.

The sample holds one count of this clone. The chain has TRBV5-1 and TRBJ2-3, with 14 bases lining up with TRBD2. The CDR3 is 18 amino acids. Germline CDR1 is SGHRS and CDR2 is YFSETQ. The J segment lost 7 bases and the V segment lost 0 bases, leaving 10 bases of the junction unmatched. CDR3 DNA sequence: TGCGCCAGCAGCTTGGCCGGACTAGCGGGAGGCGCCGGGTATACGCAGTATTTT. It yields the protein CASSLAGLAGGAGYTQYF.

This clone was recorded a few times. This chain joins TRBV5-1 and TRBJ2-1; TRBD2 agrees at 10 bases. The CDR3 contains 16 residues. From germline, CDR1 is SGHRS and CDR2 YFSETQ. After removal of 4 bases from V and 4 bases from J, the junction contained 8 bases not matched to a gene. CDR3 coding DNA: TGCGCCAGCAGCCCCCAGGGACTAGCGCAATACAATGAGCAGTTCTTC. Translation gives CASSPQGLAQYNEQFF.

This chain joins TRBV19 and TRBJ1-5; weak D call: TRBD1 (5 bases). The CDR3 is 13 amino acids. The ends were cut back, 4 bases at V and 7 bases at J, with 11 bases in the middle. The V gene's germline CDR1 is LNHDA and CDR2 SQIVND (reference sequence). CDR3 bases: TGTGCCAGTAGTAGAGACAGCAGGCAGCCCCAGCATTTT. Translating gives CASSRDSRQPQHF.

The CDR3 protein is CASSLGPRGGYTF. The CDR3, as DNA: TGTGCCAGCAGCTTGGGCCCAAGGGGGGGCTACACCTTC. This sequence joins TRBV11-2 and TRBJ1-2; D may be TRBD1 (6 bases). This CDR3 region has 13 residues. Trimming removed 3 bases from V and 8 bases from J, with 13 bases in between. The V gene's germline CDR1 is SGHAT and CDR2 FQNNGV.

This rearrangement joins TRBV7-9 to TRBJ1-4; weak D call: TRBD1 (6 bases). Germline assignment: CDR1 SEHNR and CDR2 FQNEAQ (reference sequence). The CDR3 has 15 residues. Trimming shortened V by 1 base and J by 6 bases, and 12 bases separated the two germline ends. CDR3 amino acids: CASSLGQAKDEKLFF. In nucleotides, the CDR3 is TGTGCCAGCAGCTTAGGACAGGCGAAGGATGAAAAACTGTTTTTT.

This chain joins TRBV3-1 (or the pseudogene TRBV3-2) and TRBJ1-1; 7 nucleotides match TRBD1. With 4 bases clipped from V and 0 bases from J, the junction kept 8 bases outside the gene matches. This CDR3 comprises 16 residues. The germline CDR1 and CDR2 sequences are LGHDT and YNNKEL (reference sequence). CDR3 DNA sequence: TGTGCCAGCAGCCTCAGGACAGGTAGAATGAACACTGAAGCTTTCTTT. This sequence encodes CASSLRTGRMNTEAFF.

The chain links TRBV7-2 to TRBJ2-7; 10 positions agree with TRBD2. V trimming: 2 bases; J trimming: 0 bases; junction bases outside the gene matches: 4. The CDR3 sequence is 16 residues long. Germline-derived CDR1 and CDR2 are SGHTA and FQGNSA. The CDR3: CASSLPSGRGSYEQYF. The CDR3, as DNA: TGTGCCAGCAGCTTACCCAGCGGGAGGGGCTCCTACGAGCAGTACTTC. The full variable domain, in which reference TRBV7-2 and TRBJ2-7 provide the parts outside the CDR3, is GAGVSQSPSNKVTEKGKDVELRCDPISGHTALYWYRQSLGQGLEFLIYFQGNSAPDKSGLPSDRFSAERTGGSVSTLTIQRTQQEDSAVYLCASSLPSGRGSYEQYFGPGTRLTVT.

This clone was observed at least ten times. The chain employs TRBV6-4 and TRBJ2-3, with D unresolved. The CDR3 runs to 13 residues. Germline assignment: CDR1 MRHNA and CDR2 SNTAGT. With 4 bases removed from V and 0 bases from J, the gap between germline ends came to 5 bases. The CDR3 nucleotides read TGTGCCAGCAGTGTCGGGAGCACAGATACGCAGTATTTT. Encoded protein: CASSVGSTDTQYF.

The chain carries TRBV6-6 and TRBJ1-1; no clear D gene. V was cut by 6 bases and J by 8 bases, with 10 bases left in between. The CDR3 runs to 11 residues. Per germline, CDR1 MNHNY and CDR2 SVGAGI (reference sequence). Here the CDR3 reads CASSSEVEAFF. Written as DNA, the CDR3 is TGTGCCAGCAGCAGTGAGGTCGAAGCTTTCTTT.

This clone was observed once. The chain is built from TRBV6-5 and TRBJ2-1; 12 bases align to TRBD2. Germline V CDR1 and CDR2: MNHEY, SVGAGI. The J segment lost 8 bases and the V segment lost 4 bases, leaving 6 bases of the junction unmatched. The CDR3 contains 15 residues. The CDR3: CASSSSSGRVDEQFF. DNA for the CDR3: TGTGCCAGCAGTTCGTCTAGCGGGAGGGTAGATGAGCAGTTCTTC.

V is TRBV18 and J is TRBJ1-5; no definite D call. The germline CDR1 and CDR2 sequences are KGHSH and LQKENI. V lost 2 bases, J lost 0 bases, and 11 bases lay in between. The CDR3 is 16 residues long. This CDR3 reads CASSPSTPNSNQPQHF. The CDR3 DNA follows: TGTGCCAGCTCACCATCGACACCGAATAGCAATCAGCCCCAGCATTTT. Using reference TRBV18 and TRBJ1-5 for the parts outside the CDR3, the full variable domain is NAGVMQNPRHLVRRRGQEARLRCSPMKGHSHVYWYRQLPEEGLKFMVYLQKENIIDESGMPKERFSAEFPKEGPSILRIQQVVRGDSAAYFCASSPSTPNSNQPQHFGDGTRLSIL.

This chain uses TRBV7-3 with TRBJ2-1, with 7 bases aligning to TRBD1. Germline trimming cut 5 bases from V and 4 bases from J; bases unmatched to any gene: 11. CDR3 length: 16 amino acids. The germline gives CDR1 SGHTA, CDR2 FQGTGA. The CDR3 DNA follows: TGTGCCAGCAGCCCCCATACAGGGGTTTCGTACAATGAGCAGTTCTTC. Protein sequence: CASSPHTGVSYNEQFF.

Written as DNA, the CDR3 is TGTGCCAGTAGTCAGTGGAGGGCCGCAGATACGCAGTATTTT. Protein sequence: CASSQWRAADTQYF. This rearrangement joins TRBV19 to TRBJ2-3; weak D call: TRBD2 (6 bases). There are 14 residues in the CDR3. V lost 5 bases and J lost 4, with 13 bases in between. Germline lookup yields CDR1 LNHDA and CDR2 SQIVND (reference sequence).

Here the CDR3 reads CAWSVGGTAGNTIYF. The CDR3 bases are TGTGCCTGGAGTGTCGGGGGGACGGCTGGAAACACCATATATTTT. The chain combines TRBV30 with TRBJ1-3; a possible D gene is TRBD1 (5 bases). The germline gives CDR1 GTSNPN, CDR2 SVGIG (reference sequence). The CDR3 totals 15 residues. V was trimmed by 0 bases and J by 2 bases, leaving 11 bases between them.